The 4 T cell receptor beta chains below come from one sample, sequenced in a study of response to subunit inactivated influenza vaccine. TCRdb called the RT-PCR reads again in MiXCR, with one record for every CDR3 protein. The sample contains around 570,000 distinct CDR3 sequences, approximately 7.1% of which appear only once. The sample here was PBMCs from blood, taken less than 30 months after vaccination. The receptors originated from a man aged 50-75 years who received an inactivated influenza vaccine.

This clonotype was seen ten or more times. This chain connects TRBV7-2 to TRBJ2-6; no firm D call. Germline V CDR1 and CDR2: SGHTA, FQGNSA. The CDR3 length is 15 residues. The V end was cut by 1 base, the J end by 1 base, with 5 bases between. The CDR3 DNA reads as TGTGCCAGCAGCTTAGGACTGTCTGGGGCCAACGTCCTGACTTTC. Protein: CASSLGLSGANVLTF.

This clonotype was seen a few times. The rearrangement joins TRBV12-3 or TRBV12-4 to TRBJ2-2, with D maybe TRBD2 (5 bases). Between the trimmed V and J ends, which lost 1 base and 3 bases, there was a span of 9 bases. The length of the CDR3 is 15 residues. The DNA for the CDR3 is TGTGCCAGCAGTTTAGTGGGCGGGTACACCGGGGAGCTGTTTTTT. This gives the protein CASSLVGGYTGELFF.

The CDR3 DNA is TGTGCCAGCAGCCGCGGACTTCAGCCCCAGCATTTT. Translation gives CASSRGLQPQHF. V gene TRBV7-9 combines with J gene TRBJ1-5; D unclear. The ends were cut back, 5 bases at V and 6 bases at J, with 8 bases in the middle. Germline V lookup: CDR1 SEHNR, CDR2 FQNEAQ (reference sequence). CDR3 length equals 12 residues.

This clonotype was counted many times. CDR3 coding DNA: TGTGCCAGCAGCCAAGGAGGGTTTCCCTACGAGCAGTACTTC. Translating gives CASSQGGFPYEQYF. The chain employs TRBV4-2 and TRBJ2-7, with D tentatively TRBD2 (5 bases). The CDR3 totals 14 residues. Germline V gene lookup returns CDR1 LGHNA and CDR2 YNFKEQ. V was trimmed by 1 base and J by 2 bases, leaving 9 bases between them.